The next 22 T cell receptor beta chains were all read from a single sample in a study of CD4 T cell repertoires in COVID-19 (dated by TCRdb to the early 2020s). What the time point label conveys for this sample: sample from a COVID-19-recovered individual after infection. Receptor amplification or capture employed the immunoSEQ multiplex PCR assay. TCRdb holds this immuneACCESS table with in-frame rearrangements only. Some clones are missing; in checked studies, unresolved V genes explain under half, and the rest has no known cause. This sample gives 65,000 to 95,000 clones in total; around 82% of them show up just once. The top ten clones comprise 0.5% to 0.6% of the sample. This material consisted of CD4+ T cells from peripheral blood, taken after recovery from COVID-19. The source of these receptors is a human donor who had COVID-19.

The chain carries TRBV7-9 and TRBJ1-6; D not certain. CDR3 length: 12 residues. V gave up 1 base and J gave up 10 bases, with 5 bases separating them. The germline gives CDR1 SEHNR, CDR2 FQNEAQ (reference sequence). In DNA form, the CDR3 reads TGTGCCAGCAGCTTAGAGGACTCACCCCTCCACTTT. Residues: CASSLEDSPLHF.

This rearrangement joins TRBV23-1 to TRBJ2-7; D is unresolved. TRBV23-1 falls under the ORF class, with uncertain function. The CDR3 spans 17 residues. Trimming removed 4 bases from V and 2 bases from J, with 21 bases in between. The DNA for the CDR3 is TGCGCCAGCAGTCCAAATACACACCCACGAACCCCCTACGAGCAGTACTTC. Translation gives CASSPNTHPRTPYEQYF.

The CDR3, as DNA: TGTGCCAGCAGGACAGGGGGCAATCAGCCCCAGCATTTT. This codes for CASRTGGNQPQHF. The rearrangement links TRBV12-3 or TRBV12-4 to TRBJ1-5, with 8 positions matching TRBD1. Germline trimming cut 6 bases from V and 2 bases from J; bases unmatched to any gene: 0. The CDR3 has 13 amino acids.

The chain uses TRBV3-1 (or the pseudogene TRBV3-2) and TRBJ2-7; D unresolved. Trimming removed 1 base at V and 8 bases at J, with 18 bases between. This CDR3 region has 15 residues. The germline CDR1 and CDR2 sequences are LGHDT and YNNKEL (reference sequence). DNA for the CDR3: TGTGCCAGCAGCCAAGGATCCCACGTGGCCGGGCAGCAGTACTTC. Its protein is CASSQGSHVAGQQYF.

This chain connects TRBV2 to TRBJ1-1, with 7 positions matching TRBD1. Germline V gives CDR1 SNHLY, CDR2 FYNNEI. There are 12 residues in the CDR3. V lost 7 bases to trimming and J lost 9 bases; unmatched junction nucleotides: 8. This CDR3 is CASKEDRPQAFF. The DNA for the CDR3 is TGTGCCAGCAAGGAGGACAGGCCCCAAGCTTTCTTT.

This clone was recorded at least ten times. The chain recombines TRBV18 with TRBJ2-1, with a tentative D call TRBD1 (6 bases). The CDR3 contains 15 residues. CDR1 is KGHSH, CDR2 LQKENI, per germline. The V end lost 5 bases, the J end lost 7 bases, and 18 bases lay between the germline ends. The CDR3 DNA reads as TGTGCCAGCTCAACTAGTACAGGGCTCCAAAATGAGCAGTTCTTC. Amino acids: CASSTSTGLQNEQFF.

The gene calls are TRBV27 and TRBJ1-6; no clear D gene. V was shortened by 5 bases and J by 7 bases, with 15 bases between the two germline ends. Germline CDR1 is MNHEY and CDR2 is SMNVEV (reference sequence). This CDR3 is 15 amino acids long. The CDR3 region has the DNA TGTGCCAGCAGTACCGCATCCCAACGGAATTCACCCCTCCACTTT. As protein: CASSTASQRNSPLHF.

This clone was observed a few times. J is TRBJ2-1 and V is TRBV7-9; 7 nucleotides line up with TRBD2. The CDR3 is made up of 15 amino acids. V lost 5 bases to trimming and J lost 3 bases; unmatched junction nucleotides: 7. Germline assignment: CDR1 SEHNR and CDR2 FQNEAQ (reference sequence). In DNA form, the CDR3 reads TGTGCCAGCAGCCACCGAACTAGCGTCTACAATGAGCAGTTCTTC. This sequence encodes CASSHRTSVYNEQFF.

The chain recombines TRBV28 with TRBJ2-3; the match to TRBD2 covers 7 bases. Germline V gene lookup returns CDR1 MDHEN and CDR2 SYDVKM. This CDR3 is 16 amino acids long. The junction had 14 bases not matched to a gene; V was cut back by 7 bases and J by 4 bases. CDR3 in DNA: TGTGCCAGCACCCCCGGTCGGCGGGAGATTGCAGATACGCAGTATTTT. This gives the protein CASTPGRREIADTQYF.

V gene TRBV12-5 combines with J gene TRBJ2-3; tentatively, D is TRBD1 or TRBD2 (5 bases each). Per the germline V gene, CDR1 is LGHNT and CDR2 is FRNRAP. V shed 2 bases and J shed 1 base, with 7 bases lying between them. The CDR3 is 14 residues long. CDR3 DNA: TGTGCTAGTGGTTTGCAGGGAGGCACAGATACGCAGTATTTT. Translating gives CASGLQGGTDTQYF.

This chain uses TRBV6-5 with TRBJ2-3; D uncertain. Germline lookup yields CDR1 MNHEY and CDR2 SVGAGI. The CDR3 runs to 14 residues. V was shortened by 10 bases and J by 1 base, with 15 bases between the two germline ends. This CDR3 reads CATREIEGTDTQYF. The DNA for the CDR3 is TGTGCCACCCGAGAGATCGAAGGCACAGATACGCAGTATTTT.

The chain joins TRBV20-1 to TRBJ2-7, with unresolved D. Between the trimmed V and J ends, which lost 3 bases and 0 bases, there was a span of 9 bases. CDR1 is DFQATT and CDR2 is SNEGSKA in the germline V gene (reference sequence). CDR3 length equals 13 residues. This CDR3 reads CSASLGSSYEQYF. The CDR3 DNA sequence: TGCAGTGCTAGTCTCGGGTCCTCCTACGAGCAGTACTTC.

This clone occurred once. The gene calls are TRBV20-1 and TRBJ2-7; D call uncertain. The CDR3 sequence is 12 residues long. CDR1 is DFQATT and CDR2 is SNEGSKA in the germline V gene (reference sequence). With 6 bases removed from V and 2 bases from J, the gap between germline ends came to 11 bases. CDR3 sequence reads: CSASREAYEQYF. The CDR3 DNA reads as TGCAGTGCGAGTCGTGAAGCCTACGAGCAGTACTTC.

This chain connects TRBV5-4 to TRBJ2-5; TRBD1 might be the D (5 bases). The CDR3 runs to 15 residues. The germline V gene encodes CDR1 SGHNT and CDR2 YYREEE (reference sequence). Trimming removed 1 base from V and 2 bases from J, with 12 bases in between. CDR3 coding DNA: TGTGCCAGCAGCTTGCGGTCAGGGCTACAAGAGACCCAGTACTTC. Its translation: CASSLRSGLQETQYF.

The chain is built from TRBV10-3 and TRBJ2-5, with D possibly TRBD2 on 6 matching bases. CDR1 is ENHRY and CDR2 is SYGVKD in the germline V gene. This CDR3 has 15 residues. V lost 0 bases, J lost 5 bases, and 13 bases lay in between. The chain's CDR3 is CAISESQASGETQYF. The CDR3 bases are TGTGCCATCAGTGAGTCCCAGGCGAGCGGGGAGACCCAGTACTTC.

The V and J genes are TRBV5-1 and TRBJ1-4; no reliable D call. Between the trimmed V and J ends, which lost 2 bases and 0 bases, there was a span of 11 bases. There are 16 residues in the CDR3. From germline, CDR1 is SGHRS and CDR2 YFSETQ. CDR3 DNA sequence: TGCGCCAGCAGCTTCCAGCGGCAGCCAACTAATGAAAAACTGTTTTTT. Translating gives CASSFQRQPTNEKLFF.

V usage is TRBV7-8 and J usage is TRBJ2-1; no clear D. Trimming removed 8 bases from V and 1 base from J, with 15 bases in between. This CDR3 is 15 amino acids long. Germline loops: CDR1 SGHVS, CDR2 FQNEAQ. The DNA for the CDR3 is TGTGCCAGCTACCTCGGTAGCTTATCCTACAATGAGCAGTTCTTC. This sequence encodes CASYLGSLSYNEQFF. Supplemented by reference TRBV7-8 and TRBJ2-1, the full variable domain reads GAGVSQSPRYKVAKRGQDVALRCDPISGHVSLFWYQQALGQGPEFLTYFQNEAQLDKSGLPSDRFFAERPEGSVSTLKIQRTQQEDSAVYLCASYLGSLSYNEQFFGPGTRLTVL.

The V and J genes are TRBV28 and TRBJ2-2, with D unclear. CDR3 length equals 13 residues. V shed 8 bases and J shed 6 bases, with 13 bases lying between them. Germline V gene data show CDR1 as MDHEN and CDR2 as SYDVKM. CDR3 region: CASQIYRPGELFF. For the CDR3, the DNA is TGTGCCAGCCAGATCTATCGCCCCGGGGAGCTGTTTTTT.

The chain combines TRBV6-5 with TRBJ1-6; TRBD1 might be the D (5 bases). CDR1 and CDR2 (germline): MNHEY, SVGAGI. The CDR3 spans 15 residues. The V end lost 5 bases, the J end lost 7 bases, and 15 bases lay between the germline ends. The CDR3 loop reads CASSPRGRANSPLHF. CDR3 DNA sequence: TGTGCCAGCAGTCCCCGAGGCAGGGCCAATTCACCCCTCCACTTT.

The J gene is TRBJ2-3, the V gene TRBV19; TRBD1 aligns across 12 bases. The CDR3 extends over 15 amino acids. Germline-derived CDR1 and CDR2 are LNHDA and SQIVND (reference sequence). V lost 5 bases and J lost 6; bases outside the gene matches: 6. CDR3 sequence reads: CASSLGTGGSDTQYF. The CDR3, as DNA: TGTGCCAGTAGTCTCGGGACAGGGGGCTCCGATACGCAGTATTTT.

This clone was recorded once. Here the CDR3 DNA reads TGTGCCAGTAGTATAGGCCGCCTCCTTAACACAGCAGATACGCAGTATTTT. This translates into CASSIGRLLNTADTQYF. The chain carries TRBV19 and TRBJ2-3, with D unresolved. The germline V gene encodes CDR1 LNHDA and CDR2 SQIVND (reference sequence). Trimming removed 1 base at V and 4 bases at J, with 18 bases between. This CDR3 has 17 residues.

V is TRBV4-1 and J is TRBJ2-7; 8 bases align to TRBD2. V dropped 0 bases and J dropped 5; count of bases not matched to a gene: 15. The CDR3 covers 18 residues. Germline V gives CDR1 MGHRA, CDR2 YSYEKL. CDR3 residues: CASSQDRLAAGVPHEQYF. CDR3 coding DNA: TGCGCCAGCAGCCAAGACAGATTGGCAGCGGGAGTCCCCCACGAGCAGTACTTC.